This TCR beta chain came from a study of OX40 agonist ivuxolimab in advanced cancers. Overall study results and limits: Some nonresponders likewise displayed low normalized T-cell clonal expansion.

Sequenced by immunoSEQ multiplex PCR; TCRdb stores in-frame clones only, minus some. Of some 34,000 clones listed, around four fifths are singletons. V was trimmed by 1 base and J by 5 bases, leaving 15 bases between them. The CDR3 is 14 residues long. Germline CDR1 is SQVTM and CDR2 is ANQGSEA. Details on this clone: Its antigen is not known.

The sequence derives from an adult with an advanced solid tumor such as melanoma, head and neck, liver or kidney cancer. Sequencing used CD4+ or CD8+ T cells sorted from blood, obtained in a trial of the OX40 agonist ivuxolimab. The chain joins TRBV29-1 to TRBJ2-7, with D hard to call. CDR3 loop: CSVEGYPSEDEQYF. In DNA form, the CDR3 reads TGCAGCGTTGAAGGGTACCCAAGTGAGGACGAGCAGTACTTC.